Listed below are T cell receptor beta chains from one sample, sequenced in a study of control samples from healthy donors and cancer patients. Some clones are missing from TCRdb's copy, which holds only in-frame ones; the method was immunoSEQ multiplex PCR. This sample has some 130,000 clones, with about 90% found just once. What was sequenced was blood. These receptor sequences come from a woman aged 45-65 years in good health. Both conserved end residues are part of each CDR3. The order of the fields is V gene, CDR3 length, J gene, D gene, clone size, CDR3 DNA, CDR3 protein. D genes are given only for firm matches. Clone size is given for some rows only: seen once, a few or many times, or a class if the clone is expanded.

TRBV29-1,13,TRBJ1-3,TRBD1,-,TGCAGCGTGACAGGGGTTTCTGGAAACACCATATATTTT,CSVTGVSGNTIYF
TRBV7-9,12,TRBJ1-1,-,-,TGTGCCAGCAGCTCCGACGGTTTTGAAGAGGTCTTT,CASSSDGFEEVF
TRBV5-4,13,TRBJ2-7,-,-,TGTGCCAGCAGCTTACAGGACAACTACGAGCAGTACTTC,CASSLQDNYEQYF
TRBV9,14,TRBJ2-1,TRBD2,-,TGTGCCAGCAGCGAGGGACTAGCGGGCAATGAGCAGTTCTTC,CASSEGLAGNEQFF
TRBV4-1,14,TRBJ1-2,-,-,TGCGCCAGCAGCCAAGGCCGGGTGGGTTTCGGCTACACCTTC,CASSQGRVGFGYTF
TRBV20-1,11,TRBJ1-3,-,-,TGCAGTGCGGACGTCGGGGACACCATATATTTT,CSADVGDTIYF
TRBV4-2,17,TRBJ2-2,TRBD2,-,TGTGCCAGCAGCCAAGGGGTGAGCGGGGAAAAGACCGGGGAGCTGTTTTTT,CASSQGVSGEKTGELFF
TRBV7-9,12,TRBJ2-7,-,-,TGTGCCACCGAAGGGTCCTCTCGGGAGCAGTACTTC,CATEGSSREQYF
TRBV15,13,TRBJ2-7,-,-,TGTGCCACCAGCAGGGAAGGGGCCTACGAGCAGTACTTC,CATSREGAYEQYF
TRBV7-2,15,TRBJ1-2,TRBD1,-,TGTGCCAGCAGCTATCCGCCAGGGGGCGACTATGGCTACACCTTC,CASSYPPGGDYGYTF
TRBV4-1,16,TRBJ2-2,TRBD2,-,TGCGCCAGCAGCCGGACTAGCACTACTACTGCCGGGGAGCTGTTTTTT,CASSRTSTTTAGELFF
TRBV10-3,13,TRBJ1-3,-,-,TGTGCCATCGGGGACGGTCCGCAGAACACCATATATTTT,CAIGDGPQNTIYF
TRBV27,16,TRBJ1-1,TRBD1,-,TGTGCCAGCAGTTTAGGCAACCCCGGGACAGGGCATGAAGCTTTCTTT,CASSLGNPGTGHEAFF
TRBV2,15,TRBJ1-4,TRBD1,-,TGTGCCAGCAGGGGGGACAGACAATATAATGAAAAACTGTTTTTT,CASRGDRQYNEKLFF
TRBV7-6,15,TRBJ2-2,-,-,TGTGCCAGCAGCTTAGTGGGTCGATCCACCGGGGAGCTGTTTTTT,CASSLVGRSTGELFF
TRBV28,14,TRBJ2-7,-,once,TGTGCCAGCTTCGGGGCCCGGCGGGCCTTCGAGCAGTACTTC,CASFGARRAFEQYF
TRBV6-1,16,TRBJ2-1,TRBD2,-,TGTGCCAGCAGTGTCCCGGGACTAGCGGGGGACAATGAGCAGTTCTTC,CASSVPGLAGDNEQFF
TRBV6-4,16,TRBJ2-3,TRBD2,few,TGTGCCAGCAGTGACACAGCGGGGGGGCACGGAGATACGCAGTATTTT,CASSDTAGGHGDTQYF
TRBV7-6,14,TRBJ2-5,-,once,TGTGCCAGCAGCTCCACGGCGTCCTTAGAGACCCAGTACTTC,CASSSTASLETQYF
TRBV2,13,TRBJ1-2,-,-,TGTGCCAGCAGTACAGAGACCAACTATGGCTACACCTTC,CASSTETNYGYTF
TRBV5-1,15,TRBJ2-7,TRBD1,-,TGCGCCAGCAGCACGGCGACAGGGAAGAGCCACGAGCAGTACTTC,CASSTATGKSHEQYF
TRBV2,17,TRBJ2-4,TRBD1,-,TGTGCCAGCAGTGAATCCGGGACAGGGGATCATTTGGACATTCAGTACTTC,CASSESGTGDHLDIQYF
TRBV29-1,16,TRBJ1-3,-,-,TGCAGCGTTGAAGATCTCCAGGGAAGCTCTGGAAACACCATATATTTT,CSVEDLQGSSGNTIYF
TRBV19,11,TRBJ1-2,-,-,TGTGCCAGTAGTCTTGGACAAGGCTACACCTTC,CASSLGQGYTF
TRBV6-1,16,TRBJ1-2,-,once,TGTGCCAGCAGTGAAGAGTTTACGGAAAATAACTATGGCTACACCTTC,CASSEEFTENNYGYTF
TRBV2,13,TRBJ2-7,-,-,TGTGCCAGCAGTGCTTTCTTAGGATACGAGCAGTACTTC,CASSAFLGYEQYF
TRBV29-1,13,TRBJ1-4,TRBD1,-,TGCAGCGTTCAGGGGGCCACTAATGAAAAACTGTTTTTT,CSVQGATNEKLFF
TRBV2,13,TRBJ1-2,-,-,TGTGCCAGCAGGAAGGACAGCGACTATGGCTACACCTTC,CASRKDSDYGYTF
TRBV28,15,TRBJ2-3,-,-,TGTGCCATAAGACGGAAACCCCAAAGCACAGATACGCAGTATTTT,CAIRRKPQSTDTQYF
TRBV5-1,14,TRBJ1-2,TRBD1,-,TGCGCCAGCAGCCTAAACACAGGGGGCTATGGCTACACCTTC,CASSLNTGGYGYTF
TRBV5-4,14,TRBJ1-4,-,-,TGTGCCAGCAGCGTAGGGGTAGGGACTGAAAAACTGTTTTTT,CASSVGVGTEKLFF
TRBV4-2,13,TRBJ1-1,-,-,TGTGCCAGCAGCCAAGGACAGTACACTGAAGCTTTCTTT,CASSQGQYTEAFF
TRBV24-1,12,TRBJ2-1,-,-,TGTGCCACCAGCGCAGGGTCCAATGAGCAGTTCTTC,CATSAGSNEQFF
TRBV5-6,13,TRBJ1-1,-,-,TGTGCCAGCATTCGACAACAGAACACTGAAGCTTTCTTT,CASIRQQNTEAFF
TRBV6-5,16,TRBJ2-3,TRBD2,-,TGTGCCAGCAGTTCTTTAGCGGGGGGGAACACAGATACGCAGTATTTT,CASSSLAGGNTDTQYF
TRBV10-3,14,TRBJ1-1,-,-,TGTGCCATCAAATCGGACACTAGGAACACTGAAGCTTTCTTT,CAIKSDTRNTEAFF
TRBV12-3/TRBV12-4,12,TRBJ2-7,-,-,TGTGCCAGCAGTTCCGGCAACTACGAGCAGTACTTC,CASSSGNYEQYF
TRBV5-6,13,TRBJ1-2,-,-,TGTGCCAGCAGCTTCGGCAGAAACTATGGCTACACCTTC,CASSFGRNYGYTF
TRBV13,13,TRBJ1-1,-,-,TGTGCCAGCAGCTTAGATGAGAACACTGAAGCTTTCTTT,CASSLDENTEAFF
TRBV6-1,15,TRBJ2-1,TRBD2,-,TGTGCCAGCAGTTCCGGGACTAGCGTAATTGATGAGCAGTTCTTC,CASSSGTSVIDEQFF
TRBV5-6,14,TRBJ2-7,-,once,TGTGCCAGCAGCTTGGATCCGCTCTCCTACGAGCAGTACTTC,CASSLDPLSYEQYF
TRBV6-1,15,TRBJ1-6,-,-,TGTGCCAGCAGTGAAGATGACTGGGGAAATTCACCCCTCCACTTT,CASSEDDWGNSPLHF